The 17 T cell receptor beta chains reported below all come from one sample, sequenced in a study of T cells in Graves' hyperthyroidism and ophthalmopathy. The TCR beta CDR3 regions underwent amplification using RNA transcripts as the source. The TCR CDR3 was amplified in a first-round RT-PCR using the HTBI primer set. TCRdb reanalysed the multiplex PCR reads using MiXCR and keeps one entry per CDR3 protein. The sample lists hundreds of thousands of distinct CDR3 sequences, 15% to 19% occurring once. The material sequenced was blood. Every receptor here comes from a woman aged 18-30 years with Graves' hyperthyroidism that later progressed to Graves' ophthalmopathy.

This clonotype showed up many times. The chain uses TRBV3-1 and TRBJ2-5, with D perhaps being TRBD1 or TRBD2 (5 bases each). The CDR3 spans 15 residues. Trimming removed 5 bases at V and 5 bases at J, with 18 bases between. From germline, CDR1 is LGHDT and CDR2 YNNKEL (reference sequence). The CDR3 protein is CASSKRRGVRETQYF. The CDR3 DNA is TGTGCCAGCAGCAAACGACGGGGCGTTAGGGAGACCCAGTACTTC.

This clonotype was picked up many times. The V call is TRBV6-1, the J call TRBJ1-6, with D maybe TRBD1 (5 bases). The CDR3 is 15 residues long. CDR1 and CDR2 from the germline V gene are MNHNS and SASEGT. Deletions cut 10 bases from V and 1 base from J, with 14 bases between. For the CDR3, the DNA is TGTGCCACCAGAGGTGGGGGGTCCTATAATTCACCCCTCCACTTT. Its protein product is CATRGGGSYNSPLHF.

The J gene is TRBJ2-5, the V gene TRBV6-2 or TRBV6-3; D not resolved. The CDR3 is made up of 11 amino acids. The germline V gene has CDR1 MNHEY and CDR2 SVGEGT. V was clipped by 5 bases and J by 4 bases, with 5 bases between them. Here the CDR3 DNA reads TGTGCCAGCAGTAATATAGAGACCCAGTACTTC. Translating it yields CASSNIETQYF.

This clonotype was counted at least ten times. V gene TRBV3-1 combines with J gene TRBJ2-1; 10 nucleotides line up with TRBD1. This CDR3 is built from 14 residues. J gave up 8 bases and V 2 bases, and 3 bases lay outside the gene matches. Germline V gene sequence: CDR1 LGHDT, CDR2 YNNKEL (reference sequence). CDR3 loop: CASSQPGTGDEQFF. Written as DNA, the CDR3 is TGTGCCAGCAGCCAACCCGGGACAGGGGATGAGCAGTTCTTC.

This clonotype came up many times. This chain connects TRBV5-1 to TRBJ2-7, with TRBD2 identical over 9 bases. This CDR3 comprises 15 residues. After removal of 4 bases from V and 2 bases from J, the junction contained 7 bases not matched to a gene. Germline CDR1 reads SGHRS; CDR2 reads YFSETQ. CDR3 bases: TGCGCCAGCAGCCCCGGACTAGCGATCACCTACGAGCAGTACTTC. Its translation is CASSPGLAITYEQYF.

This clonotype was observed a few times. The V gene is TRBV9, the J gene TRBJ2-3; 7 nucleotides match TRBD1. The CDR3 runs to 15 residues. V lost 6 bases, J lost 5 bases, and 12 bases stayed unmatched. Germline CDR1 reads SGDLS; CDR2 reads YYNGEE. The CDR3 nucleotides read TGTGCCAGCACCTATAGAGCAGGGACAGAAGATACGCAGTATTTT. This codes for CASTYRAGTEDTQYF.

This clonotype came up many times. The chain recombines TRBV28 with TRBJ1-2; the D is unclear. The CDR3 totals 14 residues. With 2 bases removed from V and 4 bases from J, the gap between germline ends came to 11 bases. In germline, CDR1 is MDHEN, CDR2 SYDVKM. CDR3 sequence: CASSLLDGGYGYTF. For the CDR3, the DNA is TGTGCCAGCAGTTTACTGGACGGAGGCTATGGCTACACCTTC.

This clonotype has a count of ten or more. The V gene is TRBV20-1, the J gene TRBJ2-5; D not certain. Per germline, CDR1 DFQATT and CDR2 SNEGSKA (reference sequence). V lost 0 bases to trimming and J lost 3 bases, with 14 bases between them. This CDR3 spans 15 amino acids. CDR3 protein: CSARDHLLSKETQYF. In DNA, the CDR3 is TGCAGTGCTAGAGATCACCTCCTAAGTAAAGAGACCCAGTACTTC.

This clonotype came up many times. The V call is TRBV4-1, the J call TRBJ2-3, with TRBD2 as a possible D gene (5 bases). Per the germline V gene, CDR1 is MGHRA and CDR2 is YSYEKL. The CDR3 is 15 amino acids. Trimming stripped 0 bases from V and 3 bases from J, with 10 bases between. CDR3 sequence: CASSQEGVSTDTQYF. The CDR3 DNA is TGCGCCAGCAGCCAAGAGGGAGTCAGTACAGATACGCAGTATTTT.

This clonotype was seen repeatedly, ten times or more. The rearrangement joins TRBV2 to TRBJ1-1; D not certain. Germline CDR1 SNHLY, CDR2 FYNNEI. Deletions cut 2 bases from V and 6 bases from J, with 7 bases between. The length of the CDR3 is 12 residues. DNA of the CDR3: TGTGCCAGCAGTGAATTGGGTTCTGAAGCTTTCTTT. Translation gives CASSELGSEAFF.

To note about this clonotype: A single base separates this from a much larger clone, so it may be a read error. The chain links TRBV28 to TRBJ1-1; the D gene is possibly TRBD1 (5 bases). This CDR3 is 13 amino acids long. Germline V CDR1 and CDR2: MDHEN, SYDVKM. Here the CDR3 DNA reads TGTGCCAGCAGTTCAGGGTCCGGGCCTGAAGCTCTCTTT. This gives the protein CASSSGSGPEALF.

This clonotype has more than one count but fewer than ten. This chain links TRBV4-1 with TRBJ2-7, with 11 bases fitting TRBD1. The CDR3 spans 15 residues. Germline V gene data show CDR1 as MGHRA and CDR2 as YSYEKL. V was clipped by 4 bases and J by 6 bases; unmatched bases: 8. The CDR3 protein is CASSLGTGGDGEQYF. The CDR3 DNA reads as TGCGCCAGCAGCCTGGGGACAGGGGGAGATGGCGAGCAGTACTTC.

The CDR3 reads CASSAAAFYSGNTIYF. The CDR3 nucleotides are TGTGCCAGCAGTGCCGCGGCTTTCTACTCTGGAAACACCATATATTTT. The genes are TRBV27 and TRBJ1-3, with unresolved D. Germline values: CDR1 MNHEY, CDR2 SMNVEV (reference sequence). The CDR3 is 16 residues long. The germline V and J ends were trimmed by 5 bases and 0 bases, with 14 bases remaining between them.

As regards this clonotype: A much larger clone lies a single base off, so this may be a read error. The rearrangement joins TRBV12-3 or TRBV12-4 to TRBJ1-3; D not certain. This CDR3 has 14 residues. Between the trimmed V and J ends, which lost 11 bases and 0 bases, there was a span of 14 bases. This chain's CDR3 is CAGTSHISGNTIYF. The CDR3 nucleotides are TGTGCCGGCACTTCACACATCTCTGGAAACACCATATATTTT.

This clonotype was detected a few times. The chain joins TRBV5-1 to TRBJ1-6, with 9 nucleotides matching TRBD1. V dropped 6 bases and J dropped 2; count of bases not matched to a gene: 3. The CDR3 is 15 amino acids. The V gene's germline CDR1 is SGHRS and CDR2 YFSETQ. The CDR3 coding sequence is TGCGCCAGCACCAGGGACAGGGCCTATAATTCACCCCTCCACTTT. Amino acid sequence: CASTRDRAYNSPLHF.

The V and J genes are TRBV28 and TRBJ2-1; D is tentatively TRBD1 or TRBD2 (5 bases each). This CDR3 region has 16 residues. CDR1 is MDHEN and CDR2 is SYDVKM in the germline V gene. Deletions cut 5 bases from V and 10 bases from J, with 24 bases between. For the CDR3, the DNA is TGTGCCAGCAGTCCCCCGCCAGGGAGTGATTTACGGGAGCAGTTCTTC. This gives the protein CASSPPPGSDLREQFF.

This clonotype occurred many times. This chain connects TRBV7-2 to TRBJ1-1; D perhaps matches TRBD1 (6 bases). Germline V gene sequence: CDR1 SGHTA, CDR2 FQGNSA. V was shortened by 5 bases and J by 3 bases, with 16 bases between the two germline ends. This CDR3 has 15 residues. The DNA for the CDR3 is TGTGCCAGCAGCGCCCCCCGGGGGGCGTACACTGAAGCTTTCTTT. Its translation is CASSAPRGAYTEAFF.